These 32 T cell receptor beta chains were sequenced from one sample in a study of blood T cells in healthy people across ages. The use of a sample-barcoded 5' primer and a J-beta primer mix characterized a second PCR of 7 to 11 cycles. Each CDR3 protein gets one entry after TCRdb re-called the 5' RACE reads with MiXCR. This table holds about 810,000 distinct CDR3 sequences, about 36% found once. Material: blood. These receptors were taken from a man aged 18 to 29 in good health.

The V gene is TRBV5-1, the J gene TRBJ2-1, with TRBD2 matching over 10 bases. With 0 bases clipped from V and 8 bases from J, the junction kept 5 bases outside the gene matches. The CDR3 is 15 amino acids. Germline CDR1 and CDR2: SGHRS and YFSETQ. The CDR3 protein is CASSLGAAGGDEQFF. The CDR3, as DNA: TGCGCCAGCAGCTTGGGTGCAGCGGGAGGGGATGAGCAGTTCTTC.

This clonotype came up many times. The rearrangement joins TRBV4-1 to TRBJ1-1; 8 bases are shared with TRBD1. The CDR3 runs to 14 residues. The V gene's germline CDR1 is MGHRA and CDR2 YSYEKL. V gave up 5 bases and J gave up 0 bases; unmatched junction bases: 2. This chain's CDR3 is CASSETGVNTEAFF. DNA of the CDR3: TGCGCCAGCAGCGAGACAGGGGTGAACACTGAAGCTTTCTTT.

V is TRBV5-5 and J is TRBJ2-1, with D hard to call. Germline CDR1 SGHKS, CDR2 YYEKEE (reference sequence). This CDR3 contains 16 residues. V gave up 3 bases and J gave up 0 bases, with 13 bases separating them. The CDR3 protein is CASSSVTRSSYNEQFF. CDR3 sequence (DNA): TGTGCCAGCAGCTCCGTTACACGGAGCTCCTACAATGAGCAGTTCTTC. Using reference TRBV5-5 and TRBJ2-1 for the parts outside the CDR3, the full variable domain is DAGVTQSPTHLIKTRGQQVTLRCSPISGHKSVSWYQQVLGQGPQFIFQYYEKEERGRGNFPDRFSARQFPNYSSELNVNALLLGDSALYLCASSSVTRSSYNEQFFGPGTRLTVL.

This clonotype was seen a few times. In nucleotides, the CDR3 is TGCGCCAGCAGCCAAGATAGGTCCGGGTTTAATAACTATGGCTACACCTTC. It encodes CASSQDRSGFNNYGYTF. The J gene is TRBJ1-2, the V gene TRBV4-1, with D hard to call. The V and J ends lost 0 bases and 1 base respectively, with 15 bases between them. This CDR3 contains 17 residues. Germline V gene lookup returns CDR1 MGHRA and CDR2 YSYEKL.

This clonotype was counted only a few times. The chain recombines TRBV7-2 with TRBJ1-2; D unclear. The CDR3 spans 15 residues. The germline CDR1 and CDR2 sequences are SGHTA and FQGNSA. The germline V and J ends were trimmed by 1 base and 0 bases, with 9 bases remaining between them. CDR3 coding DNA: TGTGCCAGCAGCTTAGAATTGGAGGCTAACTATGGCTACACCTTC. Amino acid sequence: CASSLELEANYGYTF.

Remarks on this clonotype: One junction end does not reproduce the germline sequence, and a read error may be involved. V usage is TRBV10-3 and J usage is TRBJ2-1, with 8 bases that match TRBD2. CDR1 and CDR2 (germline): ENHRY, SYGVKD. CDR3 length: 13 residues. CDR3 amino acids: CATVAGLYNEQSF. DNA of the CDR3: TGTGCCACCGTAGCGGGGCTGTACAATGAGCAGTCCTTC.

This clonotype came up a few times. The chain is built from TRBV18 and TRBJ1-5, with D hard to call. The CDR3 sequence is 15 residues long. Germline loops: CDR1 KGHSH, CDR2 LQKENI. Between the trimmed V and J ends, which lost 3 bases and 0 bases, there was a span of 9 bases. The chain's CDR3 is CASSPSTDSNQPQHF. The CDR3 nucleotides read TGTGCCAGCTCACCCTCAACTGATAGCAATCAGCCCCAGCATTTT. The full variable domain, in which reference TRBV18 and TRBJ1-5 provide the parts outside the CDR3, is NAGVMQNPRHLVRRRGQEARLRCSPMKGHSHVYWYRQLPEEGLKFMVYLQKENIIDESGMPKERFSAEFPKEGPSILRIQQVVRGDSAAYFCASSPSTDSNQPQHFGDGTRLSIL.

The chain is built from TRBV5-1 and TRBJ1-2; 7 nucleotides agree with TRBD1. There are 14 residues in the CDR3. With V trimmed by 3 bases and J by 6 bases, 8 bases remained unmatched. In germline, CDR1 is SGHRS, CDR2 YFSETQ. CDR3 loop: CASSSGQASNGYTF. CDR3 nucleotide sequence: TGCGCCAGCAGCTCAGGACAGGCTTCGAATGGCTACACCTTC.

This chain connects TRBV2 to TRBJ2-1; D ambiguous. The CDR3 length is 16 residues. Trimming stripped 5 bases from V and 0 bases from J, with 14 bases between. Per germline, CDR1 SNHLY and CDR2 FYNNEI. The CDR3: CASSKSMASSYNEQFF. CDR3 nucleotides: TGTGCCAGCAGTAAGTCTATGGCTAGCTCCTACAATGAGCAGTTCTTC.

The chain has TRBV5-1 and TRBJ2-1; no clear D. The J call may be in error: the DNA end matches TRBJ2-7 better. This CDR3 has 15 residues. Germline CDR1 SGHRS, CDR2 YFSETQ. The CDR3 region has the DNA TGCGCCAGCAGCTTGAAGACGGTCTCCTACAATGAGCAGTACTTC. Translated, it gives CASSLKTVSYNEQYF.

The chain combines TRBV20-1 with TRBJ2-7; TRBD1 might be the D (6 bases). Germline-derived CDR1 and CDR2 are DFQATT and SNEGSKA (reference sequence). Trimming removed 4 bases from V and 7 bases from J, with 20 bases in between. This CDR3 is 14 amino acids long. CDR3 sequence reads: CSAIRTDSWGEQYF. CDR3 nucleotides: TGCAGTGCTATAAGGACAGACTCTTGGGGGGAGCAGTACTTC.

J is TRBJ2-1 and V is TRBV7-8; 7 bases match TRBD1. With 0 bases clipped from V and 6 bases from J, the junction kept 8 bases outside the gene matches. The CDR3 is 16 amino acids. CDR1 is SGHVS, CDR2 FQNEAQ, per germline. DNA for the CDR3: TGTGCCAGCAGCTTAGCTTGGAGACAGGGACGCAATGAGCAGTTCTTC. Protein sequence: CASSLAWRQGRNEQFF.

The chain has TRBV4-3 and TRBJ1-1; TRBD1 is a possible D gene (5 bases). V lost 2 bases, J lost 7 bases, and 11 bases lay in between. Germline V gene lookup returns CDR1 LGHNA and CDR2 YSLEER. The CDR3 spans 13 residues. CDR3 sequence reads: CASSQNGDSEAFF. CDR3 bases: TGCGCCAGCAGCCAAAATGGCGACAGTGAAGCTTTCTTT.

This chain's CDR3 is CASSDRGPYNEQFF. The CDR3 DNA sequence: TGTGCCAGCAGTGACAGGGGCCCCTACAATGAGCAGTTCTTC. This chain joins TRBV7-8 and TRBJ2-1; the match to TRBD1 covers 8 bases. The CDR3 is 14 amino acids. V was clipped by 6 bases and J by 2 bases; unmatched bases: 3. Germline CDR1 and CDR2: SGHVS and FQNEAQ.

The chain links TRBV6-2 or TRBV6-3 to TRBJ2-2, with D uncertain. V lost 0 bases to trimming and J lost 4 bases, with 9 bases between them. Germline CDR1 MNHEY, CDR2 SVGEGT. The CDR3 consists of 15 residues. CDR3 protein: CASSYSLVITGELFF. In DNA form, the CDR3 reads TGTGCCAGCAGTTACTCTTTGGTAATCACCGGGGAGCTGTTTTTT.

This clonotype has only a few counts. The CDR3 DNA sequence: TGTGCCAGCAGCCGCCTAGATAGGGGAGGATCGACAGCCTCTAATGAAAAACTGTTTTTT. Protein: CASSRLDRGGSTASNEKLFF. V and J are TRBV4-2 and TRBJ1-4, with a weak D call TRBD1 (5 bases). The CDR3 has 20 residues. CDR1 is LGHNA, CDR2 YNFKEQ, per germline. V was cut by 4 bases and J by 3 bases, with 27 bases left in between.

This clonotype was recorded only once. V is TRBV9 and J is TRBJ1-1, with no clear D. The CDR3 is 13 residues long. The V and J ends lost 1 base and 5 bases respectively, with 9 bases between them. Germline CDR1 SGDLS, CDR2 YYNGEE. The CDR3, as DNA: TGTGCCAGCAGCGTATTTACGAAGACTGAAGCTTTCTTT. Translation: CASSVFTKTEAFF.

The chain couples TRBV20-1 to TRBJ1-2; D is unresolved. Germline lookup yields CDR1 DFQATT and CDR2 SNEGSKA (reference sequence). The CDR3 has 14 residues. Trimming took 3 bases from V and 3 from J, leaving 14 bases between them. The CDR3 is CSARPGLLDYGYTF. Written as DNA, the CDR3 is TGCAGTGCTAGGCCAGGACTGTTGGACTATGGCTACACCTTC.

This clonotype was recorded a few times. This chain connects TRBV10-3 to TRBJ2-7; D perhaps matches TRBD1 (5 bases). The V end was cut by 0 bases, the J end by 6 bases, with 9 bases between. The CDR3 spans 13 residues. The germline gives CDR1 ENHRY, CDR2 SYGVKD. The CDR3 DNA reads as TGTGCCATCAGTGAGTCAACAGGTAGCGAGCAGTACTTC. As protein: CAISESTGSEQYF.

This clonotype was detected many times. This chain uses TRBV20-1 with TRBJ2-7, with D hard to call. Trimming took 1 base from V and 6 from J, leaving 13 bases between them. The length of the CDR3 is 13 residues. CDR1 is DFQATT, CDR2 SNEGSKA, per germline (reference sequence). Written as DNA, the CDR3 is TGCAGTGCTAGAGGACCCTCAGGCTCCGAGCAGTACTTC. Its translation is CSARGPSGSEQYF.

This clonotype was seen ten or more times. The V call is TRBV5-1, the J call TRBJ2-1; D is perhaps TRBD2 (6 bases). CDR3 length: 14 amino acids. Germline V CDR1 and CDR2: SGHRS, YFSETQ. V lost 0 bases and J 4 bases, leaving 8 bases between the germline ends. CDR3 region: CASSLGAGYNEQFF. CDR3 DNA sequence: TGCGCCAGCAGCTTGGGGGCGGGGTACAATGAGCAGTTCTTC.

The V and J genes are TRBV5-1 and TRBJ1-6, with a tentative D call TRBD1 (5 bases). V dropped 2 bases and J dropped 7 bases, with 13 bases sitting between them. The CDR3 contains 15 residues. The V gene's germline CDR1 is SGHRS and CDR2 YFSETQ. CDR3 sequence (DNA): TGCGCCAGCAGCTTCCAGGGTGCCACCAATTCACCCCTCCACTTT. Protein sequence: CASSFQGATNSPLHF. Together with reference TRBV5-1 and TRBJ1-6, the CDR3 gives the full variable domain: KAGVTQTPRYLIKTRGQQVTLSCSPISGHRSVSWYQQTPGQGLQFLFEYFSETQRNKGNFPGRFSGRQFSNSRSEMNVSTLELGDSALYLCASSFQGATNSPLHFGNGTRLTVT.

This clonotype was detected a few times. The chain recombines TRBV3-1 with TRBJ1-1, with D possibly TRBD1 on 6 matching bases. The CDR3 covers 14 residues. Trimming took 3 bases from V and 4 from J, leaving 12 bases between them. CDR1 and CDR2 (germline): LGHDT, YNNKEL (reference sequence). The CDR3 here is CASSHQGYGTEAFF. The CDR3 DNA is TGTGCCAGCAGCCATCAGGGGTACGGCACTGAAGCTTTCTTT.

The gene calls are TRBV24-1 and TRBJ2-4; no definite D call. Trimming left V 3 bases short and J 13 bases short, with 21 bases between. The CDR3 runs 15 residues. Germline V gives CDR1 KGHDR, CDR2 SFDVKD. For the CDR3, the DNA is TGTGCCACCAGTGATGTACTGGCAAGGTCGAATGAGCAGTACTTC. This codes for CATSDVLARSNEQYF.

This clonotype was recorded many times. The chain has TRBV4-3 and TRBJ2-3, with D hard to call. CDR1 LGHNA and CDR2 YSLEER come from the germline V gene. V lost 2 bases, J lost 4 bases, and 10 bases lay in between. The CDR3 spans 14 residues. CDR3 sequence (DNA): TGCGCCAGCAGCCAATACTCCCCCGCAGATACGCAGTATTTT. Protein product: CASSQYSPADTQYF.

V usage is TRBV7-2 and J usage is TRBJ2-5; 10 positions match TRBD2. The CDR3 is 15 residues long. V was pared by 3 bases and J by 0 bases, with 1 base of the junction left unmatched. Germline V gene lookup returns CDR1 SGHTA and CDR2 FQGNSA. CDR3 residues: CASSFTSGDQETQYF. The CDR3 region has the DNA TGTGCCAGCAGCTTTACTAGCGGGGACCAAGAGACCCAGTACTTC. Full variable domain (remainder filled in from reference TRBV7-2 and TRBJ2-5): GAGVSQSPSNKVTEKGKDVELRCDPISGHTALYWYRQSLGQGLEFLIYFQGNSAPDKSGLPSDRFSAERTGGSVSTLTIQRTQQEDSAVYLCASSFTSGDQETQYFGPGTRLLVL.

The chain carries TRBV29-1 and TRBJ2-1; D not certain. The germline gives CDR1 SQVTM, CDR2 ANQGSEA. V shed 3 bases and J shed 5 bases, with 14 bases lying between them. The CDR3 has 14 residues. CDR3 residues: CSVEPTSRDNEQFF. The CDR3 nucleotides read TGCAGCGTTGAGCCCACCTCTAGAGACAATGAGCAGTTCTTC.

A few counts support this clonotype. The J gene is TRBJ2-1, the V gene TRBV14, with D perhaps TRBD1 or TRBD2 (5 bases each). Germline V gene lookup returns CDR1 SGHDN and CDR2 FVKESK. The CDR3 has 14 residues. The germline V and J ends were trimmed by 2 bases and 5 bases, with 10 bases remaining between them. The CDR3 sequence is CASSQYGTHNEQFF. Written as DNA, the CDR3 is TGTGCCAGCAGCCAATACGGGACCCACAATGAGCAGTTCTTC.

This clonotype was counted ten times or more. V and J are TRBV20-1 and TRBJ2-3, with D possibly being TRBD2 (6 bases). This CDR3 region has 15 residues. Germline V gene data show CDR1 as DFQATT and CDR2 as SNEGSKA (reference sequence). The V and J ends lost 0 bases and 2 bases respectively, with 12 bases between them. The CDR3 nucleotides read TGCAGTGCTAGAGAGGGACTCATTTACACAGATACGCAGTATTTT. Translated: CSAREGLIYTDTQYF.

This chain's CDR3 is CASSIVGEREQYF. CDR3 in DNA: TGTGCCAGTAGTATAGTTGGGGAGCGCGAGCAGTACTTC. The genes are TRBV19 and TRBJ2-4; a weak D match, TRBD2 (5 bases). The J call may be wrong; the DNA end is better matched by TRBJ2-7. CDR3 length equals 13 residues. CDR1 and CDR2 (germline): LNHDA, SQIVND (reference sequence).

This clonotype was observed a handful of times. The chain couples TRBV9 to TRBJ2-3; D is ambiguous. Trimming left V 3 bases short and J 3 bases short, with 5 bases between. Germline V gene lookup returns CDR1 SGDLS and CDR2 YYNGEE. This CDR3 is built from 12 residues. Here the CDR3 reads CASSAWTDTQYF. The CDR3 DNA follows: TGTGCCAGCAGCGCCTGGACAGATACGCAGTATTTT.

This clonotype has a handful of counts. The V call is TRBV10-3, the J call TRBJ1-2; D might be TRBD1 (6 bases). Germline assignment: CDR1 ENHRY and CDR2 SYGVKD. The CDR3 length is 14 residues. Trimming cost V 3 bases and J 8 bases, with 16 bases left between them. The CDR3 DNA follows: TGTGCCATCAGTGATATAGCGGGGGCGCGGGGCTACACCTTC. Protein: CAISDIAGARGYTF.